These 4 T cell receptor beta chains were all obtained from the same sample, sequenced in a study of T cell repertoires in cytomegalovirus infection. Their specific antigens are unknown. TCRdb passed the reads through MiXCR, listing each CDR3 protein once. The profile shows around 78,000 distinct CDR3 sequences, more than 20% of them singletons. The input for sequencing was CD8+ T cells from cultured PBMCs, taken from culture after CMV antigen stimulation. The source of these receptors is a human donor in good health (CMV status not recorded). Some clones in this sample may be carry-over from other donors' samples.

The chain has TRBV28 and TRBJ2-7, with D unclear. Trimming removed 4 bases from V and 1 base from J, with 14 bases in between. Germline V lookup: CDR1 MDHEN, CDR2 SYDVKM. CDR3 size: 15 residues. In DNA, the CDR3 is TGTGCCAGCAGTTCGACGACGACGTTATCCTACGAGCAGTACTTC. Translating gives CASSSTTTLSYEQYF.

The J gene is TRBJ2-7, the V gene TRBV11-2; 7 bases are a match to TRBD2. The CDR3 has 16 residues. The V segment lost 5 bases and the J segment 2 bases; nucleotides outside the gene matches: 12. CDR1 is SGHAT and CDR2 is FQNNGV in the germline V gene. CDR3 loop: CASSDWEGREPYEQYF. CDR3 coding DNA: TGTGCCAGCAGCGATTGGGAAGGGCGGGAGCCCTACGAGCAGTACTTC. Full variable domain (outside the CDR3, taken from reference TRBV11-2 and TRBJ2-7): EAGVAQSPRYKIIEKRQSVAFWCNPISGHATLYWYQQILGQGPKLLIQFQNNGVVDDSQLPKDRFSAERLKGVDSTLKIQPAKLEDSAVYLCASSDWEGREPYEQYFGPGTRLTVT.

The chain links TRBV5-5 to TRBJ2-1; TRBD1 is a possible D gene (6 bases). From germline, CDR1 is SGHKS and CDR2 YYEKEE (reference sequence). The CDR3 is made up of 12 amino acids. V gave up 5 bases and J gave up 5 bases, with 8 bases separating them. The CDR3 DNA reads TGTGCCAGCAGAAAGGGGGACAATGAGCAGTTCTTC. It translates to CASRKGDNEQFF.

The V gene is TRBV7-9, the J gene TRBJ1-4, with TRBD1 identical over 7 bases. The ends lost 4 bases at V and 5 bases at J; junction bases unmatched: 10. CDR3 length: 16 residues. CDR1 is SEHNR, CDR2 FQNEAQ, per germline (reference sequence). The CDR3 loop reads CASSSWTGLLNEKLFF. CDR3 bases: TGTGCCAGCAGCTCCTGGACAGGCCTCCTGAATGAAAAACTGTTTTTT.